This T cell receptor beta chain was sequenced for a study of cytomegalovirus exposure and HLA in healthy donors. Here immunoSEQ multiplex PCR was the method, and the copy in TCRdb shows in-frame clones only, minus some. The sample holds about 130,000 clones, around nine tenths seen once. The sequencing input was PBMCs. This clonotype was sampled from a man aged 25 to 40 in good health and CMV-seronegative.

The DNA of the CDR3 is TGTGCCAGCAGCGTAGCTACGGGAGGCCCCCACGAGCAGTACTTC. This sequence encodes CASSVATGGPHEQYF. The rearrangement links TRBV9 to TRBJ2-7, with 7 positions matching TRBD2. CDR1 is SGDLS and CDR2 is YYNGEE in the germline V gene. Trimming at V came to 0 bases and at J to 5 bases, leaving 8 bases not matched to a gene. The CDR3 totals 15 residues.